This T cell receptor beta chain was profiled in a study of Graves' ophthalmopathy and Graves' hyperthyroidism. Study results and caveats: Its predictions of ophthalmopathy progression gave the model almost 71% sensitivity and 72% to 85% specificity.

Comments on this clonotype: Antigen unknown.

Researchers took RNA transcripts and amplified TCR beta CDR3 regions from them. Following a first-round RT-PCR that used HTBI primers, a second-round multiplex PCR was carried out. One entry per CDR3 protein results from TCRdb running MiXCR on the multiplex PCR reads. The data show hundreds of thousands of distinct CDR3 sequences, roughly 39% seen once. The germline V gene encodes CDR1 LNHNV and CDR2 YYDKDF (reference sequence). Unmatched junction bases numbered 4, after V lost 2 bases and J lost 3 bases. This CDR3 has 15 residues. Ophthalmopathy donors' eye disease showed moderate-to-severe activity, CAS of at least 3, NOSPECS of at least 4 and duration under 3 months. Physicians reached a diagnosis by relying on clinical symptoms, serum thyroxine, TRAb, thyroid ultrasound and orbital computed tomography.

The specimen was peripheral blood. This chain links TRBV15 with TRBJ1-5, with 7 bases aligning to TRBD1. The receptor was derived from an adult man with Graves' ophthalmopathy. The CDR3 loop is CATSRRTGANQPQHF. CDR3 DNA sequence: TGTGCCACCAGCAGACGGACAGGAGCCAATCAGCCCCAGCATTTT.